This note documents a single T cell receptor beta chain sequence. It has no known antigen specificity. No per-base quality is available; no much larger clone lies one base away. Preparation of the library involved the immunoSEQ multiplex PCR assay. The table was pulled from immuneACCESS by TCRdb, which kept in-frame rearrangements only. Such tables lose some clones; where checked, under half of the loss comes from unresolved V genes, and the rest has no known cause. This sample is represented by roughly 100,000 clones; 92% of them were singletons. 0.9% to 0.95% of the sample goes to the ten largest clones. This sample was included in a study of T cell changes during pregnancy in multiple sclerosis (dated by TCRdb to between 2018 and 2020). Some background on the complete study: In women with multiple sclerosis, the researchers looked at how the T cell repertoire shifted as pregnancy progressed.

The CDR3 holds 15 amino acids from the cysteine to the phenylalanine. Of all the DNA, just the CDR3 is kept, 45 bases in frame from base 1. The V end loses 1 base and the J end loses 3 bases, and a stretch of 10 bases separates them. The germline V gene gives CDR1 as SGHRS and CDR2 as YFSETQ. Sequenced material: peripheral blood, taken after pregnancy. The clonotype originates from a female donor with multiple sclerosis, enrolled in a pregnancy study. The chain is encoded by TRBV5-1 joined to TRBJ1-4; possibly the D gene is TRBD1, per 6 matching bases. At the DNA level, the sequence is TGCGCCAGCAGCTTGTTGGGGGCGGCTAATGAAAAACTGTTTTTT. Its protein is CASSLLGAANEKLFF. Reference TRBV5-1 and TRBJ1-4 genes cover what lies past the CDR3, so the full variable domain is KAGVTQTPRYLIKTRGQQVTLSCSPISGHRSVSWYQQTPGQGLQFLFEYFSETQRNKGNFPGRFSGRQFSNSRSEMNVSTLELGDSALYLCASSLLGAANEKLFFGSGTQLSVL.